The 24 T cell receptor beta chains listed next were all sequenced from one sample in a study of blood T cell repertoires in COVID-19. Measured with immunoSEQ multiplex PCR; TCRdb has only the in-frame clones, and not every one. The table records about 52,000 clones, over 75% of them present only once. The specimen sequenced was peripheral blood. These receptors all come from an older man with active COVID-19.

The chain links TRBV2 to TRBJ2-1; 12 bases line up with TRBD2. J gave up 5 bases and V 4 bases, and 0 bases lay outside the gene matches. Germline-derived CDR1 and CDR2 are SNHLY and FYNNEI. The CDR3 consists of 14 residues. The CDR3 loop is CASSGTSGDNEQFF. CDR3 bases: TGTGCCAGCAGTGGGACTAGCGGGGACAATGAGCAGTTCTTC.

V is TRBV10-3 and J is TRBJ2-4, with no clear D. The ends were cut back, 6 bases at V and 2 bases at J, with 8 bases in the middle. CDR1 is ENHRY and CDR2 is SYGVKD in the germline V gene. The CDR3 is 13 residues long. This CDR3 reads CAISPASKNIQYF. CDR3 sequence (DNA): TGTGCCATCAGCCCAGCGTCCAAAAACATTCAGTACTTC.

The chain uses TRBV16 and TRBJ2-6, with TRBD1 as a possible D gene (6 bases). V lost 2 bases to trimming and J lost 0 bases, with 20 bases between them. CDR3 length: 20 residues. Germline CDR1 KGHSY, CDR2 FQNENV. The CDR3 nucleotides are TGTGCCAGCAGCCAAACAGGGCCCGGAACAGGGAACTCTGGGGCCAACGTCCTGACTTTC. Its translation is CASSQTGPGTGNSGANVLTF.

The rearrangement joins TRBV13 to TRBJ2-7; D may be TRBD1 (5 bases). Looked up from germline, CDR1 is PRHDT and CDR2 is FYEKMQ (reference sequence). V was trimmed by 1 base and J by 4 bases, leaving 5 bases between them. This CDR3 region has 12 residues. CDR3 DNA: TGTGCCAGCAGCTTAGACAGGTACGAGCAGTACTTC. The encoded protein is CASSLDRYEQYF.

The chain carries TRBV9 and TRBJ2-7, with D perhaps TRBD1 (6 bases). Germline loops: CDR1 SGDLS, CDR2 YYNGEE. Trimming cost V 0 bases and J 3 bases, with 13 bases left between them. CDR3 length: 15 residues. The CDR3 sequence is CASSVAGVFGYEQYF. The CDR3 DNA reads TGTGCCAGCAGCGTAGCAGGGGTATTCGGCTACGAGCAGTACTTC.

The chain uses TRBV7-9 and TRBJ2-5; 10 bases are a match to TRBD1. CDR3 length: 16 residues. Germline lookup yields CDR1 SEHNR and CDR2 FQNEAQ (reference sequence). V was clipped by 5 bases and J by 5 bases; unmatched bases: 11. The CDR3 DNA is TGTGCCAGCAGCCCACTGACAGGGGGCAATGGGGAGACCCAGTACTTC. Translating gives CASSPLTGGNGETQYF.

V is TRBV7-2 and J is TRBJ1-1, with 8 bases matching TRBD1. Unmatched junction bases numbered 9, after V lost 5 bases and J lost 4 bases. The CDR3 runs to 15 residues. Germline-derived CDR1 and CDR2 are SGHTA and FQGNSA. The CDR3 reads CASSGNRGGGTEAFF. The CDR3 nucleotides are TGTGCCAGCAGCGGAAACAGGGGGGGAGGCACTGAAGCTTTCTTT. Looking up the rest from reference TRBV7-2 and TRBJ1-1 gives the full variable domain: GAGVSQSPSNKVTEKGKDVELRCDPISGHTALYWYRQSLGQGLEFLIYFQGNSAPDKSGLPSDRFSAERTGGSVSTLTIQRTQQEDSAVYLCASSGNRGGGTEAFFGQGTRLTVV.

The chain has TRBV11-2 and TRBJ2-2; D possibly corresponds to TRBD1 (8 bases). V was pared by 5 bases and J by 5 bases, with 18 bases between. This CDR3 comprises 16 residues. The germline V gene encodes CDR1 SGHAT and CDR2 FQNNGV. The CDR3 nucleotides are TGTGCCAGCAGCCGGGGGGACAGGCAAAGGACCGGGGAGCTGTTTTTT. Protein: CASSRGDRQRTGELFF.

The J gene is TRBJ1-6, the V gene TRBV5-1; a weak D match, TRBD1 (6 bases). Looked up from germline, CDR1 is SGHRS and CDR2 is YFSETQ. This CDR3 region has 14 residues. The V gene lost 0 bases and the J gene lost 13 bases, with 14 bases spanning the gap. CDR3 DNA sequence: TGCGCCAGCAGCTTGGGGGACAACACCTCCCCCCTCCACTTT. This sequence encodes CASSLGDNTSPLHF.

The V gene is TRBV6-1, the J gene TRBJ1-5, with D possibly being TRBD1 (5 bases). V was trimmed by 2 bases and J by 3 bases, leaving 8 bases between them. Germline lookup yields CDR1 MNHNS and CDR2 SASEGT. The CDR3 sequence is 14 residues long. DNA for the CDR3: TGTGCCAGCAGTGAATTGGACAACAATCAGCCCCAGCATTTT. It is translated as CASSELDNNQPQHF.

The chain employs TRBV5-1 and TRBJ2-1; 13 bases are shared with TRBD2. J gave up 8 bases and V 0 bases, and 2 bases lay outside the gene matches. There are 15 residues in the CDR3. From germline, CDR1 is SGHRS and CDR2 YFSETQ. The CDR3 coding sequence is TGCGCCAGCAGCTTGGAAGGGACTAGCGGGGATGAGCAGTTCTTC. This translates into CASSLEGTSGDEQFF.

CDR3 protein: CASSLGTGFQETQYF. The CDR3 DNA is TGCGCCAGCAGCTTAGGCACAGGGTTTCAAGAGACCCAGTACTTC. The genes are TRBV5-1 and TRBJ2-5, with a weak D call TRBD1 (6 bases). Trimming shortened V by 2 bases and J by 2 bases, and 13 bases separated the two germline ends. Germline-derived CDR1 and CDR2 are SGHRS and YFSETQ. The CDR3 has 15 amino acids.

The chain has TRBV2 and TRBJ1-1; 8 bases agree with TRBD1. The CDR3 length is 15 residues. V lost 1 base to trimming and J lost 2 bases; unmatched junction nucleotides: 3. From germline, CDR1 is SNHLY and CDR2 FYNNEI. The DNA of the CDR3 is TGTGCCAGCAGTGAAGTAGGGACAGGAAACACTGAAGCTTTCTTT. Its translation is CASSEVGTGNTEAFF.

This clone showed up just a few times. The V and J genes are TRBV5-3 and TRBJ1-5; TRBD1 matches at 7 bases. TRBV5-3 is annotated as an ORF whose role is uncertain. Trimming at V came to 4 bases and at J to 5 bases, leaving 18 bases not matched to a gene. The CDR3 consists of 18 residues. As DNA, the CDR3 is TGTGCCAGAAGCAGAGGACAGGACGGCGTAAGGGGCCATCAGCCCCAGCATTTT. Its translation: CARSRGQDGVRGHQPQHF.

In nucleotides, the CDR3 is TGTGCCAGCAGCTTGTTTTCTTCCACTGAAGCTTTCTTT. Its protein is CASSLFSSTEAFF. The chain carries TRBV5-6 and TRBJ1-1; D is unclear. Germline assignment: CDR1 SGHDT and CDR2 YYEEEE. The CDR3 consists of 13 residues. V lost 1 base, J lost 4 bases, and 8 bases lay in between.

This rearrangement joins TRBV5-1 to TRBJ1-1, with D tentatively TRBD1 (6 bases). The V end was cut by 4 bases, the J end by 1 base, with 17 bases between. Germline CDR1 is SGHRS and CDR2 is YFSETQ. This CDR3 contains 16 residues. In DNA form, the CDR3 reads TGCGCCAGCAGCGAAGACCTACGGACAGCGAACACTGAAGCTTTCTTT. Protein: CASSEDLRTANTEAFF.

This chain connects TRBV28 to TRBJ2-1; 7 nucleotides agree with TRBD1. The length of the CDR3 is 15 residues. Trimming removed 2 bases from V and 4 bases from J; junction bases left unmatched: 5. CDR1 and CDR2 from the germline V gene are MDHEN and SYDVKM. The chain's CDR3 is CASSLGDSTYNEQFF. The CDR3, as DNA: TGTGCCAGCAGTTTAGGGGACAGCACATACAATGAGCAGTTCTTC.

The chain joins TRBV9 to TRBJ2-3; 7 bases are shared with TRBD2. Germline V CDR1 and CDR2: SGDLS, YYNGEE. The CDR3 length is 21 residues. Germline trimming cut 2 bases from V and 1 base from J; bases unmatched to any gene: 22. CDR3 coding DNA: TGTGCCAGCAGCGTGAGAGGGGCGCCACCTGGTCCAGCGGGACGCACAGATACGCAGTATTTT. This sequence encodes CASSVRGAPPGPAGRTDTQYF.

The chain links TRBV7-9 to TRBJ2-1; 11 bases align to TRBD2. Germline CDR1 and CDR2: SEHNR and FQNEAQ (reference sequence). J lost 8 bases, V lost 3 bases, and 3 bases had no gene match. The CDR3 runs to 14 residues. CDR3 bases: TGTGCCAGCAGCTTGACTAGCGGGGACGATGAGCAGTTCTTC. As protein: CASSLTSGDDEQFF.

V is TRBV7-9 and J is TRBJ2-1; 11 bases line up with TRBD1. CDR3 length: 18 amino acids. The germline V gene has CDR1 SEHNR and CDR2 FQNEAQ (reference sequence). J gave up 8 bases and V 5 bases, and 17 bases lay outside the gene matches. CDR3 residues: CASSNLPSPGQGVDEQFF. The CDR3 coding sequence is TGTGCCAGCAGCAACCTCCCCTCGCCGGGACAGGGGGTCGATGAGCAGTTCTTC. The full variable domain, in which reference TRBV7-9 and TRBJ2-1 provide the parts outside the CDR3, is DTGVSQNPRHKITKRGQNVTFRCDPISEHNRLYWYRQTLGQGPEFLTYFQNEAQLEKSRLLSDRFSAERPKGSFSTLEIQRTEQGDSAMYLCASSNLPSPGQGVDEQFFGPGTRLTVL.

The table lists this clone with a count of one. This chain links TRBV3-1 (or the pseudogene TRBV3-2) with TRBJ2-3; D perhaps matches TRBD2 (6 bases). The CDR3 covers 14 residues. Germline V gene lookup returns CDR1 LGHDT and CDR2 YNNKEL (reference sequence). Trimming stripped 3 bases from V and 4 bases from J, with 11 bases between. The CDR3 sequence: CASSQGLSSDTQYF. The CDR3 DNA sequence: TGTGCCAGCAGCCAGGGACTTAGCTCAGATACGCAGTATTTT.

This clone was seen once. The chain joins TRBV4-2 to TRBJ2-7, with TRBD1 matching over 10 bases. Trimming cost V 0 bases and J 5 bases; bases outside gene matches: 7. The CDR3 extends over 16 amino acids. The germline gives CDR1 LGHNA, CDR2 YNFKEQ. The CDR3 nucleotides read TGTGCCAGCAGCCAAGAGGGAAGGACAGGGGGTGACGAGCAGTACTTC. Protein sequence: CASSQEGRTGGDEQYF.

This chain uses TRBV12-3 or TRBV12-4 with TRBJ1-2, with 7 bases lining up with TRBD1. The CDR3 is made up of 13 amino acids. The J segment lost 4 bases and the V segment lost 5 bases, leaving 4 bases of the junction unmatched. The CDR3 spells CASSLTGTYGYTF. The DNA of the CDR3 is TGTGCCAGCAGTCTGACAGGGACCTATGGCTACACCTTC.

V usage is TRBV7-8 and J usage is TRBJ2-1, with 9 bases matching TRBD1. Germline V lookup: CDR1 SGHVS, CDR2 FQNEAQ. This CDR3 is built from 15 residues. The trim removed 4 bases at V and 6 bases at J, leaving 7 bases unmatched. CDR3 in amino acids: CASSSEDRGGNEQFF. The CDR3 coding sequence is TGTGCCAGCAGCTCCGAGGACAGGGGCGGCAATGAGCAGTTCTTC.